This T cell receptor (beta chain) was profiled in a study of sequential checkpoint blockade in melanoma. Looking at the study overall: First-line arms were nivolumab then ipilimumab, or the reverse, randomized 1:1. Each arm's sequence ended with maintenance nivolumab.

The CDR3 runs 13 residues. Germline V lookup: CDR1 MGHRA, CDR2 YSYEKL. Trimming removed 5 bases from V and 4 bases from J, with 8 bases in between. Method: immunoSEQ multiplex PCR; TCRdb's copy keeps in-frame clones and lacks some. The sample shows around 9,100 clones, approximately 81% of them seen only once. Treatment noted: randomized to nivolumab then ipilimumab (arm A) or the reverse (arm B). From thawed PBMCs, live CD3+CD8+ cells negative for CD19 and CD56 were sorted. The receptor comes from a human donor with melanoma. J is TRBJ2-2 and V is TRBV4-1; D perhaps matches TRBD2 (5 bases). The input for sequencing was CD8+ T cells sorted from blood (inferred from file names), taken from a patient given nivolumab and ipilimumab in sequence. The CDR3 DNA sequence: TGCGCCAGCAGCTGGGGAGCCACCGGGGAGCTGTTTTTT. The encoded protein is CASSWGATGELFF.